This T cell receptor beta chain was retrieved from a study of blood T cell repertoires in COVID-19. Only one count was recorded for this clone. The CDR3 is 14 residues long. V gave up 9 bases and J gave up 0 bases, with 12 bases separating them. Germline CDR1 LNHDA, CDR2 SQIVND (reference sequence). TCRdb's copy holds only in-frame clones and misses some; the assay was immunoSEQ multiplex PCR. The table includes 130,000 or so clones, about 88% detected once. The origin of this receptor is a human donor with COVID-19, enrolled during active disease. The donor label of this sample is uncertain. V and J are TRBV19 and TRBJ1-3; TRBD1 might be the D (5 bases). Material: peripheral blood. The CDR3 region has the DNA TGTGCCAGCAGACAGAGCCACTCTGGAAACACCATATATTTT. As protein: CASRQSHSGNTIYF.